This T cell receptor beta chain was recovered during a study of cytomegalovirus exposure and HLA in healthy donors. The length of the CDR3 is 13 residues. Per the germline V gene, CDR1 is MGHRA and CDR2 is YSYEKL. Trimming stripped 5 bases from V and 4 bases from J, with 12 bases between. The data were produced by immunoSEQ multiplex PCR, yet TCRdb's version contains in-frame clones alone and is incomplete. The sample has about 180,000 clones, roughly 89% seen once. Specimen: PBMCs. V and J are TRBV4-1 and TRBJ2-7; possibly TRBD1 for D (6 bases). This clonotype originated in a woman in her twenties or thirties in good health and CMV-seronegative. The CDR3 DNA sequence: TGCGCCAGCAGCTTCAAACAGGGTTACGAGCAGTACTTC. Amino acid sequence: CASSFKQGYEQYF.